This T cell receptor (beta chain) was retrieved from a study of blood T cell repertoires in COVID-19. CDR3 length: 16 amino acids. Trimming removed 0 bases at V and 0 bases at J, with 11 bases between. Germline CDR1 and CDR2: MNHEY and SVGAGI. Participants spanned ages roughly 18 to 90 years and resided in about 24 US areas. TCRdb's copy holds only in-frame clones and misses some; the assay was immunoSEQ multiplex PCR. Of approximately 200,000 clones listed, roughly nine tenths were seen once; the top ten hold roughly 3%. This chain connects TRBV6-5 to TRBJ1-1; D gene uncertain. Sequencing was done on a sample of PBMCs or T cells enriched from blood (not recorded which). The source of this sequence is a woman aged 18 to 35 in a cohort exposed to, infected with or recovered from COVID-19 (not recorded which). The chain's CDR3 is CASSYSVRLLNTEAFF. The CDR3 DNA reads as TGTGCCAGCAGTTACTCTGTCCGACTACTGAACACTGAAGCTTTCTTT.